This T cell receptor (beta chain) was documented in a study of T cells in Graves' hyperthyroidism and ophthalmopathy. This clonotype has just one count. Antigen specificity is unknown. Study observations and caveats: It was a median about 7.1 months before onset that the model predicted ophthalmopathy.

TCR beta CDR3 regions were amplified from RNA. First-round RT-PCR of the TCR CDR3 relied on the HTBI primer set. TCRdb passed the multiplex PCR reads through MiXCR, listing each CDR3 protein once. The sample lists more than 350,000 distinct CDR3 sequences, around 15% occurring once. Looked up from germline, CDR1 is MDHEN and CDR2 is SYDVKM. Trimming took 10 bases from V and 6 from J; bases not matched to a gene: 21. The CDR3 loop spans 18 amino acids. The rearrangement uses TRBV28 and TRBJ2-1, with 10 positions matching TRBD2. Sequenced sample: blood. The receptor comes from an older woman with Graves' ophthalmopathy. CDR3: CATHPPAGGGLKGNEQFF. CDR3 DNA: TGTGCCACCCATCCCCCAGCGGGAGGGGGTTTGAAGGGCAATGAGCAGTTCTTC.